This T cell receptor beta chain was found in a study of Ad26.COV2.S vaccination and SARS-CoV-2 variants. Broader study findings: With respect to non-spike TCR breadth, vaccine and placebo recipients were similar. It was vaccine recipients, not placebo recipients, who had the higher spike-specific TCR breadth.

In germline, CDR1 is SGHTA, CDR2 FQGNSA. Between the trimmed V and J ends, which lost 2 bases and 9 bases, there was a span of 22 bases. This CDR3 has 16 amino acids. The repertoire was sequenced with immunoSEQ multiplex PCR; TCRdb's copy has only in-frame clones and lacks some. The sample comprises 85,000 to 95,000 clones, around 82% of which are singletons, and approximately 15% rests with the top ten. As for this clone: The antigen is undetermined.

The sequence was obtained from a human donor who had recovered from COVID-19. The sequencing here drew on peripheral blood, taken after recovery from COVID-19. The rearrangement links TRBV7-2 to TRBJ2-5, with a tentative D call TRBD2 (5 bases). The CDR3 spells CASSLNPSSKAGAQYF. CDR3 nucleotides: TGTGCCAGCAGCTTAAATCCGTCCTCCAAGGCCGGGGCCCAGTACTTC.